The 16 T cell receptor beta chains reported below all come from one sample, sequenced in a study of cytomegalovirus exposure and HLA in healthy donors. TCRdb keeps only in-frame clones here, not all; method: immunoSEQ multiplex PCR. The sample has roughly 140,000 clones; 91% are singletons. Sequencing was carried out using PBMCs. Receptor source: a man between 18 and 29 years old in good health and CMV-seronegative.

This chain joins TRBV9 and TRBJ1-2; the D is unclear. The germline V gene has CDR1 SGDLS and CDR2 YYNGEE. Trimming took 0 bases from V and 3 from J, leaving 12 bases between them. The CDR3 is 15 residues long. The CDR3 region is CASSVDKVAYYGYTF. The CDR3 DNA follows: TGTGCCAGCAGCGTAGATAAAGTAGCTTACTATGGCTACACCTTC.

This sequence joins TRBV18 and TRBJ2-3; TRBD2 agrees at 10 bases. The CDR3 is 17 amino acids. Germline lookup yields CDR1 KGHSH and CDR2 LQKENI. Losses at the gene ends were 3 bases for V and 6 bases for J; bases not matched to a gene: 12. CDR3 nucleotides: TGTGCCAGCTCACCTGGAGGAGCGGGGGGGCCGAGGGATACGCAGTATTTT. The encoded protein is CASSPGGAGGPRDTQYF. Drawing the rest from reference TRBV18 and TRBJ2-3, the complete variable domain is NAGVMQNPRHLVRRRGQEARLRCSPMKGHSHVYWYRQLPEEGLKFMVYLQKENIIDESGMPKERFSAEFPKEGPSILRIQQVVRGDSAAYFCASSPGGAGGPRDTQYFGPGTRLTVL.

This chain joins TRBV11-3 and TRBJ2-3; 9 bases align to TRBD2. The CDR3 length is 16 residues. CDR1 and CDR2 (germline): SGHNT, YENEEA. The J segment lost 2 bases and the V segment lost 5 bases, leaving 8 bases of the junction unmatched. CDR3 region: CASSAAGTSNTDTQYF. CDR3 DNA: TGTGCCAGCAGCGCGGCCGGGACTAGCAACACAGATACGCAGTATTTT. The variable domain in full, with the rest retrieved from reference TRBV11-3 and TRBJ2-3, is EAGVVQSPRYKIIEKKQPVAFWCNPISGHNTLYWYLQNLGQGPELLIRYENEEAVDDSQLPKDRFSAERLKGVDSTLKIQPAELGDSAVYLCASSAAGTSNTDTQYFGPGTRLTVL.

This sequence joins TRBV7-2 and TRBJ1-2; the D gene is possibly TRBD1 (6 bases). V was trimmed by 3 bases and J by 6 bases, leaving 11 bases between them. This CDR3 region has 13 residues. Germline V gene lookup returns CDR1 SGHTA and CDR2 FQGNSA. Written as DNA, the CDR3 is TGTGCCAGCAGCTTGAGAGGGGGAGATGGCTACACCTTC. Encoded protein: CASSLRGGDGYTF.

The chain joins TRBV18 to TRBJ2-7; 9 positions match TRBD1. The CDR3 is 13 residues long. The V segment lost 7 bases and the J segment 2 bases; nucleotides outside the gene matches: 3. Germline CDR1 and CDR2: KGHSH and LQKENI. The CDR3 region is CASCRDRAYEQYF. DNA for the CDR3: TGTGCCAGCTGCCGGGACAGGGCCTACGAGCAGTACTTC.

The chain couples TRBV18 to TRBJ2-1; D is possibly TRBD1 (5 bases). The CDR3 totals 16 residues. Deletions cut 2 bases from V and 4 bases from J, with 15 bases between. Germline V gives CDR1 KGHSH, CDR2 LQKENI. The CDR3, as DNA: TGTGCCAGCTCACCATCTCGCATTAGGGGATACAATGAGCAGTTCTTC. It codes for CASSPSRIRGYNEQFF.

V gene TRBV7-9 combines with J gene TRBJ1-5; D is unclear. The CDR3 sequence is 14 residues long. Germline lookup yields CDR1 SEHNR and CDR2 FQNEAQ (reference sequence). V was clipped by 5 bases and J by 0 bases, with 8 bases between them. The CDR3 spells CASSPLGSNQPQHF. Written as DNA, the CDR3 is TGTGCCAGCAGCCCCCTAGGTAGCAATCAGCCCCAGCATTTT.

In this sample, this clone turned up a few times. This sample includes further DNA sequences coding for the same CDR3. V usage is TRBV11-2 and J usage is TRBJ1-3, with TRBD1 identical over 7 bases. The V and J ends lost 5 bases and 0 bases, in that order; junction bases with no gene match: 4. The CDR3 is made up of 15 amino acids. Germline V gives CDR1 SGHAT, CDR2 FQNNGV. CDR3 in DNA: TGTGCCAGCAGCCTGACAGGGAACTCTGGAAACACCATATATTTT. It is translated as CASSLTGNSGNTIYF.

The chain employs TRBV4-3 and TRBJ2-5; 7 bases line up with TRBD1. V dropped 1 base and J dropped 5; count of bases not matched to a gene: 7. Germline V gene data show CDR1 as LGHNA and CDR2 as YSLEER. This CDR3 has 15 amino acids. For the CDR3, the DNA is TGCGCCAGCAGCCAAGGCGCAGGGGGTGGGGAGACCCAGTACTTC. Translation: CASSQGAGGGETQYF.

V is TRBV10-3 and J is TRBJ1-5, with 10 bases identical to TRBD1. The ends lost 9 bases at V and 7 bases at J; junction bases unmatched: 3. The CDR3 loop spans 12 amino acids. Per the germline V gene, CDR1 is ENHRY and CDR2 is SYGVKD. The CDR3, as DNA: TGTGCCATAGGGACAGGGGTACAGCCCCAGCATTTT. Translation gives CAIGTGVQPQHF.

This chain links TRBV14 with TRBJ1-6; possibly TRBD1 for D (5 bases). The germline CDR1 and CDR2 sequences are SGHDN and FVKESK. The CDR3 loop spans 16 amino acids. V lost 4 bases, J lost 3 bases, and 13 bases lay in between. The CDR3, as DNA: TGTGCCAGCAGCCCCGGGCAGGGCCGCTATAATTCACCCCTCCACTTT. Its translation is CASSPGQGRYNSPLHF. The variable domain in full, completed from reference TRBV14 and TRBJ1-6, reads EAGVTQFPSHSVIEKGQTVTLRCDPISGHDNLYWYRRVMGKEIKFLLHFVKESKQDESGMPNNRFLAERTGGTYSTLKVQPAELEDSGVYFCASSPGQGRYNSPLHFGNGTRLTVT.

The genes are TRBV6-5 and TRBJ1-1; 8 bases are shared with TRBD1. J was trimmed by 3 bases and V by 6 bases; bases with no gene match: 6. CDR1 MNHEY and CDR2 SVGAGI come from the germline V gene. The CDR3 loop spans 14 amino acids. For the CDR3, the DNA is TGTGCCAGCAGCGACAGGGGAGGGGACACTGAAGCTTTCTTT. Protein product: CASSDRGGDTEAFF.

This chain links TRBV28 with TRBJ2-1, with 8 bases aligning to TRBD1. From germline, CDR1 is MDHEN and CDR2 SYDVKM. The CDR3 length is 15 residues. Unmatched junction bases numbered 2, after V lost 4 bases and J lost 0 bases. Here the CDR3 reads CASSSRGLSYNEQFF. The CDR3 coding sequence is TGTGCCAGCAGTTCCAGGGGGCTCTCCTACAATGAGCAGTTCTTC.

The chain joins TRBV19 to TRBJ1-2; 7 nucleotides agree with TRBD1. This CDR3 has 13 amino acids. With 4 bases clipped from V and 5 bases from J, the junction kept 4 bases outside the gene matches. The V gene's germline CDR1 is LNHDA and CDR2 SQIVND (reference sequence). The CDR3 reads CASSTTGVYGYTF. The CDR3, as DNA: TGTGCCAGTAGTACCACAGGGGTGTATGGCTACACCTTC.

V usage is TRBV6-1 and J usage is TRBJ2-7; D unclear. This CDR3 is built from 15 residues. Trimming removed 1 base from V and 6 bases from J, with 16 bases in between. CDR1 MNHNS and CDR2 SASEGT come from the germline V gene. CDR3 region: CASSEGSSSVREQYF. The CDR3 nucleotides are TGTGCCAGCAGTGAAGGGTCCTCCAGTGTCCGCGAGCAGTACTTC.

This chain joins TRBV9 and TRBJ2-5; TRBD2 is a possible D gene (5 bases). Germline V gives CDR1 SGDLS, CDR2 YYNGEE. This CDR3 spans 14 amino acids. V was pared by 2 bases and J by 2 bases, with 10 bases between. DNA of the CDR3: TGTGCCAGCAGCGTTAGTAGCGTGCAAGAGACCCAGTACTTC. This gives the protein CASSVSSVQETQYF.